This TCR beta chain was profiled in a study of OX40 agonist ivuxolimab in advanced cancers. Study summary: Averaging 60 years in age, with a range of about 23 to 79, the cohort was 82.7% male.

Some clones are missing from TCRdb's copy, which holds only in-frame ones; the method was immunoSEQ multiplex PCR. This sample has about 50,000 clones, with approximately 89% found just once. Trimming shortened V by 4 bases and J by 7 bases, and 7 bases separated the two germline ends. There are 11 residues in the CDR3. Per germline, CDR1 MNHEY and CDR2 SMNVEV (reference sequence). Details on this clone: Antigen: not known.

The study, taken as a whole, reports: CD4+ and CD8+ T cells in blood underwent clonal expansion by week 6 at 0.1 to 3.0 mg/kg.

The TCR sequence derives from an adult with an advanced solid tumor such as melanoma, head and neck, liver or kidney cancer. V usage is TRBV27 and J usage is TRBJ1-2; D possibly corresponds to TRBD1 (5 bases). The source material was CD4+ or CD8+ T cells sorted from blood, sampled in a trial of the OX40 agonist ivuxolimab. The DNA of the CDR3 is TGTGCCAGCAGTTCTCAGGGTGGCTACACCTTC. This sequence encodes CASSSQGGYTF.